The 14 T cell receptor beta chains given below trace back to one sample, sequenced in a study of cytomegalovirus exposure and HLA in healthy donors. The repertoire was sequenced with immunoSEQ multiplex PCR; TCRdb's copy has only in-frame clones and lacks some. The sample contains 150,000 to 200,000 clones, approximately 89% of which appear only once. Sequenced: PBMCs. Receptors originate from a man younger than 35 in good health and CMV-seropositive.

V gene TRBV18 combines with J gene TRBJ2-7; 12 nucleotides agree with TRBD2. The CDR3 loop spans 16 amino acids. Germline trimming cut 0 bases from V and 2 bases from J; bases unmatched to any gene: 2. Looked up from germline, CDR1 is KGHSH and CDR2 is LQKENI. CDR3 in amino acids: CASSPPGLAGTYEQYF. The CDR3 DNA sequence: TGTGCCAGCTCACCACCTGGACTAGCGGGAACCTACGAGCAGTACTTC.

The chain combines TRBV9 with TRBJ1-3; tentative D call: TRBD1 (6 bases). Germline CDR1 reads SGDLS; CDR2 reads YYNGEE. The CDR3 covers 14 residues. Trimming cost V 0 bases and J 4 bases, with 8 bases left between them. CDR3: CASSVDRAGNTIYF. The CDR3 DNA reads TGTGCCAGCAGCGTAGACAGGGCGGGAAACACCATATATTTT. The full variable domain, rest sourced from reference TRBV9 and TRBJ1-3, is DSGVTQTPKHLITATGQRVTLRCSPRSGDLSVYWYQQSLDQGLQFLIQYYNGEERAKGNILERFSAQQFPDLHSELNLSSLELGDSALYFCASSVDRAGNTIYFGEGSWLTVV.

The chain is built from TRBV11-2 and TRBJ1-4; TRBD1 matches 7 bases. The germline V gene encodes CDR1 SGHAT and CDR2 FQNNGV. The length of the CDR3 is 15 residues. V dropped 6 bases and J dropped 7; count of bases not matched to a gene: 11. The CDR3 coding sequence is TGTGCCAGCAGTCCCTACGGGACAGTGGCTGAAAAACTGTTTTTT. This encodes CASSPYGTVAEKLFF. Full variable domain (outside the CDR3, taken from reference TRBV11-2 and TRBJ1-4): EAGVAQSPRYKIIEKRQSVAFWCNPISGHATLYWYQQILGQGPKLLIQFQNNGVVDDSQLPKDRFSAERLKGVDSTLKIQPAKLEDSAVYLCASSPYGTVAEKLFFGSGTQLSVL.

The rearrangement uses TRBV4-2 and TRBJ2-5; TRBD2 matches 7 bases. Unmatched junction bases numbered 8, after V lost 0 bases and J lost 4 bases. This CDR3 has 16 residues. CDR1 and CDR2 from the germline V gene are LGHNA and YNFKEQ. CDR3 DNA sequence: TGTGCCAGCAGCCAAGATCGGGAGGAGGAGGGAGAGACCCAGTACTTC. Protein product: CASSQDREEEGETQYF.

This clone was recorded a few times. CDR3 loop: CASSPVVANYGYTF. CDR3 bases: TGTGCCAGCAGCCCCGTAGTCGCTAACTATGGCTACACCTTC. This chain joins TRBV7-9 and TRBJ1-2, with D hard to call. Germline V gives CDR1 SEHNR, CDR2 FQNEAQ (reference sequence). V lost 5 bases, J lost 0 bases, and 10 bases lay in between. This CDR3 has 14 residues.

The chain links TRBV25-1 to TRBJ2-3, with TRBD1 as a possible D gene (7 bases). The V gene lost 1 base and the J gene lost 5 bases, with 19 bases spanning the gap. Germline CDR1 MGHDK, CDR2 SYGVNS. The CDR3 sequence is 17 residues long. The CDR3 here is CASSEFGGSQGGDTQYF. The CDR3 DNA reads TGTGCCAGCAGTGAATTTGGTGGGAGCCAGGGGGGAGATACGCAGTATTTT.

The chain recombines TRBV7-6 with TRBJ1-1, with a tentative D call TRBD1 (5 bases). From germline, CDR1 is SGHVS and CDR2 FNYEAQ. Trimming removed 5 bases from V and 1 base from J, with 8 bases in between. The CDR3 has 13 amino acids. DNA of the CDR3: TGTGCCAGCAGCATTACAGGGAACACTGAAGCTTTCTTT. Translating it yields CASSITGNTEAFF.

The gene calls are TRBV30 and TRBJ1-1; unclear D gene. Germline V CDR1 and CDR2: GTSNPN, SVGIG (reference sequence). The V end was cut by 1 base, the J end by 8 bases, with 20 bases between. The CDR3 is made up of 15 amino acids. The CDR3 region has the DNA TGTGCCTGGAGTGGAGGAGGAGGCCGGGTGGGAGAAGCTTTCTTT. Its translation: CAWSGGGGRVGEAFF.

The rearrangement links TRBV7-8 to TRBJ2-7; 9 bases match TRBD1. This CDR3 contains 15 residues. The germline gives CDR1 SGHVS, CDR2 FQNEAQ. J gave up 6 bases and V 5 bases, and 11 bases lay outside the gene matches. The chain's CDR3 is CASSVRVTGGREQYF. The CDR3 DNA reads TGTGCCAGCAGCGTCCGTGTGACAGGGGGACGCGAGCAGTACTTC.

This clone was found once. The chain uses TRBV4-3 and TRBJ1-2; the D gene is possibly TRBD1 (6 bases). The CDR3 spans 16 residues. Deletions cut 0 bases from V and 7 bases from J, with 18 bases between. The germline CDR1 and CDR2 sequences are LGHNA and YSLEER. The CDR3 region has the DNA TGCGCCAGCAGCCAAGATTCAGGGGAATGGGGTGCTGGCTACACCTTC. Encoded protein: CASSQDSGEWGAGYTF.

To note about this clone: At one boundary the junction diverges from the germline segment, which might be a read error. The V gene is TRBV28, the J gene TRBJ2-3, with TRBD1 matching 11 bases. The germline V gene has CDR1 MDHEN and CDR2 SYDVKM. CDR3 length: 13 amino acids. This CDR3 reads CASSGHSRDRGSF. CDR3 nucleotides: TGTGCCAGCAGTGGCCACTCCCGGGACAGGGGGTCTTTT.

The V gene is TRBV14, the J gene TRBJ1-1; D perhaps matches TRBD1 (5 bases). The CDR3 spans 14 residues. From germline, CDR1 is SGHDN and CDR2 FVKESK. The V and J ends lost 2 bases and 0 bases respectively, with 7 bases between them. The chain's CDR3 is CASSQNRMNTEAFF. The CDR3 coding sequence is TGTGCCAGCAGCCAAAACAGGATGAACACTGAAGCTTTCTTT.

This clone occurred once. The V gene is TRBV12-5, the J gene TRBJ2-7; D may be TRBD1 (6 bases). The CDR3 spans 18 residues. V lost 0 bases and J lost 7, with 25 bases in between. From germline, CDR1 is LGHNT and CDR2 FRNRAP. The CDR3 DNA reads TGTGCTAGTGGTTTGGTCCTAGACGGCGTTACCGGGACACGGGAGCAGTACTTC. Translated: CASGLVLDGVTGTREQYF.

The chain has TRBV19 and TRBJ2-4, with a tentative D call TRBD2 (6 bases). Trimming took 8 bases from V and 3 from J, leaving 17 bases between them. The CDR3 has 15 amino acids. Germline values: CDR1 LNHDA, CDR2 SQIVND (reference sequence). The CDR3 is CASASADGGKNIQYF. CDR3 in DNA: TGTGCCAGTGCTAGCGCCGATGGGGGCAAAAACATTCAGTACTTC.